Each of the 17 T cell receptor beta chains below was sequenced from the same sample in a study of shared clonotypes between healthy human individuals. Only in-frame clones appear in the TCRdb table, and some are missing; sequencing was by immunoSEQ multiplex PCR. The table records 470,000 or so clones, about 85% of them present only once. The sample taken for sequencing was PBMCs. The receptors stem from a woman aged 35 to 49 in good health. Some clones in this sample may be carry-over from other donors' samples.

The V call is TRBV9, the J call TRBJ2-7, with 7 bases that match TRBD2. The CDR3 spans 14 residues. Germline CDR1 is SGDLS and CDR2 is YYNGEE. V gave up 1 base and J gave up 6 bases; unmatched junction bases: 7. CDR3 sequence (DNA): TGTGCCAGCAGCGTAACCGTGGGAGGGAGCGAGCAGTACTTC. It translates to CASSVTVGGSEQYF.

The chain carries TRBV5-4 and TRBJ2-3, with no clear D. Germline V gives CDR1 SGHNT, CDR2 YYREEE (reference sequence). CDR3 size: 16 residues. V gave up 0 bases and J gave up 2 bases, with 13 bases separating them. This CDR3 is CASSLAGLRSTDTQYF. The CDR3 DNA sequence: TGTGCCAGCAGCTTGGCCGGTCTGCGGTCCACAGATACGCAGTATTTT.

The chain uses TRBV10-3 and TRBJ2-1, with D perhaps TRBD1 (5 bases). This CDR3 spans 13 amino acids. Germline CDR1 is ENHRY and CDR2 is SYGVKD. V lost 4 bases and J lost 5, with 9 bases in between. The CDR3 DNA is TGTGCCATCAGTGGGGGCAGTGACAATGAGCAGTTCTTC. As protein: CAISGGSDNEQFF.

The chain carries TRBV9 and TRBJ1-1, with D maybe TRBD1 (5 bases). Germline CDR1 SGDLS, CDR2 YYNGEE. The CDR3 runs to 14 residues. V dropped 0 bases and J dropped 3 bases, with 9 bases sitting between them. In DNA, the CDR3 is TGTGCCAGCAGCGTAGGGGGGATGGACACTGAAGCTTTCTTT. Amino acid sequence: CASSVGGMDTEAFF.

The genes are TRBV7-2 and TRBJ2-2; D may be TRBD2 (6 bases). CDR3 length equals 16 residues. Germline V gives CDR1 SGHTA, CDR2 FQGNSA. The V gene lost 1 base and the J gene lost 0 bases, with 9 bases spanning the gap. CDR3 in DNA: TGTGCCAGCAGCTTAGTTGGCGGGACGAACACCGGGGAGCTGTTTTTT. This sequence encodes CASSLVGGTNTGELFF.

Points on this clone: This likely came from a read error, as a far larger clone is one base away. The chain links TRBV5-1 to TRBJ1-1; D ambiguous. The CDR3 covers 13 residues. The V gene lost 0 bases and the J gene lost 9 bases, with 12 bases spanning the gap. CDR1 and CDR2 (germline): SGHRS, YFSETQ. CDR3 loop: CASSLEGTPKAFF. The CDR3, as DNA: TGCGCCAGCAGCTTGGAGGGAACCCCTAAAGCTTTCTTT.

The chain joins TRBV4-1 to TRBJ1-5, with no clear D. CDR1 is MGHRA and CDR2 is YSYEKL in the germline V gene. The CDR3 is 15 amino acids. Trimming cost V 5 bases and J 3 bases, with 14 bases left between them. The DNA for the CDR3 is TGCGCCAGCAGCGAGTCTCGGGGAAACAATCAGCCCCAGCATTTT. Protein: CASSESRGNNQPQHF.

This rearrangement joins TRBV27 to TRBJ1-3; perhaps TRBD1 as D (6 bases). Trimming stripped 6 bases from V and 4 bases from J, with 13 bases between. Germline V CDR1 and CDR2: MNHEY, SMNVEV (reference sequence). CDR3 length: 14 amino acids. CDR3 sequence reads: CASSLQGPGNTIYF. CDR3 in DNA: TGTGCCAGCAGCCTTCAGGGGCCCGGAAACACCATATATTTT.

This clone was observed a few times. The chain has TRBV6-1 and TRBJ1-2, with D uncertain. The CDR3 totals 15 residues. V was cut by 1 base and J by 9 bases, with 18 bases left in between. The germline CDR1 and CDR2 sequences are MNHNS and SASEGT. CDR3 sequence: CASSEGFGTGRSYTF. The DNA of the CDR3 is TGTGCCAGCAGTGAAGGGTTCGGTACTGGACGCAGCTACACCTTC.

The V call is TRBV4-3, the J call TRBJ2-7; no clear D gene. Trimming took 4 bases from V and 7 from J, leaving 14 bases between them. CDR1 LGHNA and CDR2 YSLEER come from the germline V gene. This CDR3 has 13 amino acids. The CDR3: CASSLLSSSEQYF. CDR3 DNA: TGCGCCAGCAGCCTCCTCAGCTCTAGTGAGCAGTACTTC.

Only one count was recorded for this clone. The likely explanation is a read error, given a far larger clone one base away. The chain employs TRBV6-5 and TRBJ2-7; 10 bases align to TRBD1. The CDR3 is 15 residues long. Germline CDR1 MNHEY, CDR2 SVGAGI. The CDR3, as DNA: TGTGACAGCAGTTACATGACAGGGGGCCGGGACGAGCAGTACTTC. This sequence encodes CDSSYMTGGRDEQYF.

CDR3 DNA: TGTGCCAGCAGCTTACCCCGGGACTCCGCGATACCCAATGAGCAGTTCTTC. It yields the protein CASSLPRDSAIPNEQFF. The V gene is TRBV7-9, the J gene TRBJ2-1; TRBD2 is a possible D gene (6 bases). V lost 2 bases and J 6 bases, leaving 20 bases between the germline ends. The CDR3 contains 17 residues. Germline values: CDR1 SEHNR, CDR2 FQNEAQ (reference sequence). Full variable domain (remainder filled in from reference TRBV7-9 and TRBJ2-1): DTGVSQNPRHKITKRGQNVTFRCDPISEHNRLYWYRQTLGQGPEFLTYFQNEAQLEKSRLLSDRFSAERPKGSFSTLEIQRTEQGDSAMYLCASSLPRDSAIPNEQFFGPGTRLTVL.

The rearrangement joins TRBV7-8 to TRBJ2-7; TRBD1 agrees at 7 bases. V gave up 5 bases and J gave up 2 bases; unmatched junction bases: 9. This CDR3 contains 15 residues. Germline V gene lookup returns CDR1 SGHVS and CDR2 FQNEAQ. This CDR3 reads CASSPDRVPPYEQYF. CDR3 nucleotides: TGTGCCAGCAGCCCCGACAGGGTGCCCCCCTACGAGCAGTACTTC.

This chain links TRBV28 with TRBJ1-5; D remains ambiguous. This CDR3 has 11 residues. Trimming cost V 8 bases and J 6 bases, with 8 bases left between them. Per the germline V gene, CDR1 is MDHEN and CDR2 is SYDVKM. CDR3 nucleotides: TGTGCCAGCGCGCTTGGTCAGCCCCAGCATTTT. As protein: CASALGQPQHF. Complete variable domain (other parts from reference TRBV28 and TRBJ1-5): DVKVTQSSRYLVKRTGEKVFLECVQDMDHENMFWYRQDPGLGLRLIYFSYDVKMKEKGDIPEGYSVSREKKERFSLILESASTNQTSMYLCASALGQPQHFGDGTRLSIL.

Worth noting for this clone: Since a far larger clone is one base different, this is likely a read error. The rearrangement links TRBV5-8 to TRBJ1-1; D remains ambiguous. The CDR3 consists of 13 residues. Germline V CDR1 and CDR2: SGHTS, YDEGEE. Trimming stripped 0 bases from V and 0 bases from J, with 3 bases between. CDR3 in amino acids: CASSLAVNTEAFF. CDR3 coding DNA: TGTGCCAGCAGCTTGGCAGTGAACACTGAAGCTTTCTTT. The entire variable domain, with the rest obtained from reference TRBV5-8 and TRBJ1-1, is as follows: EAGVTQSPTHLIKTRGQQATLRCSPISGHTSVYWYQQALGLGLQFLLWYDEGEERNRGNFPPRFSGRQFPNYSSELNVNALELEDSALYLCASSLAVNTEAFFGQGTRLTVV.

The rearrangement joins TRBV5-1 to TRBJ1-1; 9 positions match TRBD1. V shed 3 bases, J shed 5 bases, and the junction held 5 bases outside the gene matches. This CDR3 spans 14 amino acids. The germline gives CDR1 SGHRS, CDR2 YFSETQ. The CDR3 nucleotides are TGCGCCAGCAGCTCTGACAGGGGGACGACTGAAGCTTTCTTT. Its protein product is CASSSDRGTTEAFF.

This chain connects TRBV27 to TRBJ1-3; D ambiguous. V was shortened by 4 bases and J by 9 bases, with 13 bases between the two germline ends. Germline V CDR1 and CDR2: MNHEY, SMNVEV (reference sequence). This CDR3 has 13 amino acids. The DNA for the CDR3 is TGTGCCAGCAGTTCCTCAGTTCTTGGCACCATATATTTT. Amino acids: CASSSSVLGTIYF.